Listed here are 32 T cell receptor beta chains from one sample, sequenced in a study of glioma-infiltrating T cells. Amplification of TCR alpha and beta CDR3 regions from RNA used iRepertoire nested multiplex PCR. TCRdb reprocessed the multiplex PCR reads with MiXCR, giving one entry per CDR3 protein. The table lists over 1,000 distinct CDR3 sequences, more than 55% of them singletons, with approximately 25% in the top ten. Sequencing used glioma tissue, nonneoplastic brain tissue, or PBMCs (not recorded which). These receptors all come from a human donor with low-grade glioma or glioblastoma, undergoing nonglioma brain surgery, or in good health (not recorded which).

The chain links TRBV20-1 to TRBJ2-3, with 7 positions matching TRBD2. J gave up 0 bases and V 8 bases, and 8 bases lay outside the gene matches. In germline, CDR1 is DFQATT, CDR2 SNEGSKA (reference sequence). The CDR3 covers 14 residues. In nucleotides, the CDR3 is TGCAGTTTCGCGGGGGTTGGGAGCACAGATACGCAGTATTTT. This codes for CSFAGVGSTDTQYF.

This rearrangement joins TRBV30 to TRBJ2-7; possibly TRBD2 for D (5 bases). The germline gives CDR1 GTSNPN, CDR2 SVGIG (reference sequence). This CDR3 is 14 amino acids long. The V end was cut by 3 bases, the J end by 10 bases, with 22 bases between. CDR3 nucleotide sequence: TGTGCCTGGAGCGGACTGGGGAGCTCCTATGAACAGTACTTC. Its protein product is CAWSGLGSSYEQYF.

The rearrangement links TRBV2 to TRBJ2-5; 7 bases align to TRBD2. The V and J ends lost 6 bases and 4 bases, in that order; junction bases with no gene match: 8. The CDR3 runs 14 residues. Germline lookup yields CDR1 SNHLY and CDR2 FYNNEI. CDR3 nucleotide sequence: TGTGCCAGCAGATCGGGGGGTAGCACAGAGACCCAGTACTTC. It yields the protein CASRSGGSTETQYF.

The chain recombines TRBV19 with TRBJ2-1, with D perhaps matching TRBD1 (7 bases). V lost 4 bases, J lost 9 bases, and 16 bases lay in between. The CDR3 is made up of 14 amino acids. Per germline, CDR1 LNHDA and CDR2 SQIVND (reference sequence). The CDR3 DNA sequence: TGTGCCAGTAGTAGGGGGGACAGAATGAGTGAGCAGTTCTTC. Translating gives CASSRGDRMSEQFF.

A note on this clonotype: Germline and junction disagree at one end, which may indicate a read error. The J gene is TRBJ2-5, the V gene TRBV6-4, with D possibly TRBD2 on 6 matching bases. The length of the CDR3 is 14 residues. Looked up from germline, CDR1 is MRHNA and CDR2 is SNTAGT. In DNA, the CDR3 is TGTGCCAGCAGTGATCTGGGGGGTAAAGACACCCAGTACTTT. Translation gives CASSDLGGKDTQYF.

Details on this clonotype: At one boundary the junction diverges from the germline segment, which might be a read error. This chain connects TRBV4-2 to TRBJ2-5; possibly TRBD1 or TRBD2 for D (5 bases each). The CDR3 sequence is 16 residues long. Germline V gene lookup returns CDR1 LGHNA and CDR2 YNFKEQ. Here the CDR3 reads CASSQDYWGNQDTQYF. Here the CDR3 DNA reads TGTGCCAGCAGCCAAGATTACTGGGGGAACCAAGACACCCAGTACTTT.

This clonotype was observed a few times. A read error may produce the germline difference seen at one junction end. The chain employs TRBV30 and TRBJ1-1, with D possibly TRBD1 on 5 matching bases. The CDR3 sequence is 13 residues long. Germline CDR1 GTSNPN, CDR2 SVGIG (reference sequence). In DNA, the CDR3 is TGTGACTGGAGACTGGGGCCGGGCACTAAAGCTTTCTTT. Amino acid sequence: CDWRLGPGTKAFF.

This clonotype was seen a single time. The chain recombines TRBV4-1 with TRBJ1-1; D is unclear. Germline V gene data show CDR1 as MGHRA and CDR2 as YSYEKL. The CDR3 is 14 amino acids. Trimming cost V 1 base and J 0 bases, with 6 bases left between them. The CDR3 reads CASSQGWMNTEAFF. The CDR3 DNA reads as TGCGCCAGCAGCCAAGGATGGATGAACACTGAAGCTTTCTTT.

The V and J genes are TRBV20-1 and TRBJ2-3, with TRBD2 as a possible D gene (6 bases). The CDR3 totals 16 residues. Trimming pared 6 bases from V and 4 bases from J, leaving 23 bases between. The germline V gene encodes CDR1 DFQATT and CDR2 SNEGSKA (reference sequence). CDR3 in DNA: TGCAGTGCCAGCAGCCAAGAGGGACCTAGCGCAGATACGCAGTATTTT. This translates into CSASSQEGPSADTQYF.

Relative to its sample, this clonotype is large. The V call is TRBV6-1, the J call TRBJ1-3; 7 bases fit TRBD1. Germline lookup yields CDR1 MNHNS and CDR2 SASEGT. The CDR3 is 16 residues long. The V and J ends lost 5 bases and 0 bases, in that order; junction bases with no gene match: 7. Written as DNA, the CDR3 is TGTGCCAGCAGTTTTCAACAGGGGTACTCTGGAAACACCATATATTTT. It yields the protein CASSFQQGYSGNTIYF.

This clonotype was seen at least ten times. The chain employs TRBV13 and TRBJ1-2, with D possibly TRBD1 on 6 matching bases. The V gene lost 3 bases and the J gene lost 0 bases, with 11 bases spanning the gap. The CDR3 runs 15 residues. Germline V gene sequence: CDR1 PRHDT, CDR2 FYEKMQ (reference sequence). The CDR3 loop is CASSLTGSANYGYTF. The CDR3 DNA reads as TGTGCCAGCAGCTTGACAGGTTCAGCTAACTATGGCTACACCTTC.

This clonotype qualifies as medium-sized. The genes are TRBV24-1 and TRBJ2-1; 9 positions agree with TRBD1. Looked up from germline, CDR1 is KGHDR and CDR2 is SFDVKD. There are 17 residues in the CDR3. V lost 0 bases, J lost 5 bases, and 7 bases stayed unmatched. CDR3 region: CATSDLGTGRDDNEQFF. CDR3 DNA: TGTGCCACCAGTGATTTGGGGACAGGGAGGGATGACAATGAGCAGTTCTTC.

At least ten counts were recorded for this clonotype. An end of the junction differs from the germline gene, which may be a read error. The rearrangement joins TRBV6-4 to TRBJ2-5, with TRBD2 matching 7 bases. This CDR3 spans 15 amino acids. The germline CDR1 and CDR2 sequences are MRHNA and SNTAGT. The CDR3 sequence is CASGLDWGEGDTQYF. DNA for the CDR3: TGTGCCAGCGGATTGGACTGGGGGGAGGGCGACACCCAGTACTTT.

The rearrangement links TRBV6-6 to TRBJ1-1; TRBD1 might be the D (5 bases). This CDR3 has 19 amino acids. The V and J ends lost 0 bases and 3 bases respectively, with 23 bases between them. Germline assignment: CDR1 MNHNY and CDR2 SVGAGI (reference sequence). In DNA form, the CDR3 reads TGTGCCAGCAGTTACTCGGGAGGGACCGTCCTTTATATTGACACTGAAGCTTTCTTT. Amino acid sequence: CASSYSGGTVLYIDTEAFF.

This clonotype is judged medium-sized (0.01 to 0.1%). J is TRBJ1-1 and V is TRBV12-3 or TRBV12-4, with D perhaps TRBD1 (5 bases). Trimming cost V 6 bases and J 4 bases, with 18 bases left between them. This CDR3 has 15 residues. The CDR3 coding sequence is TGTGCCAGCAGCCCTGGGGGGGGGGAAGGCACTGAAGCTTTCTTT. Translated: CASSPGGGEGTEAFF.

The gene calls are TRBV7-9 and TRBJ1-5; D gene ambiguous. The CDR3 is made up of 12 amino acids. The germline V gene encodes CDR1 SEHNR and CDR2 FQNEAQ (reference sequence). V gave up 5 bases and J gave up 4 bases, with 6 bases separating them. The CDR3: CASSGGNQPQHF. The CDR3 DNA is TGTGCCAGCAGCGGCGGAAATCAGCCCCAGCATTTT.

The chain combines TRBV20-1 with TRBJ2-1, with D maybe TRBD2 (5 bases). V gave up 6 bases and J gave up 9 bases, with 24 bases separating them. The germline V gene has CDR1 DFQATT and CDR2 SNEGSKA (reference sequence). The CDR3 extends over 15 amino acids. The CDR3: CSASSEGRPSGEQFF. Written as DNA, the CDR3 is TGCAGTGCCAGCAGTGAAGGCAGGCCCAGCGGTGAGCAGTTCTTC.

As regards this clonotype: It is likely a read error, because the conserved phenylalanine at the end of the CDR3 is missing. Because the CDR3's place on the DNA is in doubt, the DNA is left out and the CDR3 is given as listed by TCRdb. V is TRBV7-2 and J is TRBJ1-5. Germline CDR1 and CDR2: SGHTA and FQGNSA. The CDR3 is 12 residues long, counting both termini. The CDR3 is CASSGSNQTQQV.

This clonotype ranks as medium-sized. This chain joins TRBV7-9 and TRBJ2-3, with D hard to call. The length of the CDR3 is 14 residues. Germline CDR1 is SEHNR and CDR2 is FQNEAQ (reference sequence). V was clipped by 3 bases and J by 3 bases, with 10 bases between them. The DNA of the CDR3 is TGTGCCAGCAGCTTTGGCAGAATTACAGATACGCAGTATTTT. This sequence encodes CASSFGRITDTQYF.

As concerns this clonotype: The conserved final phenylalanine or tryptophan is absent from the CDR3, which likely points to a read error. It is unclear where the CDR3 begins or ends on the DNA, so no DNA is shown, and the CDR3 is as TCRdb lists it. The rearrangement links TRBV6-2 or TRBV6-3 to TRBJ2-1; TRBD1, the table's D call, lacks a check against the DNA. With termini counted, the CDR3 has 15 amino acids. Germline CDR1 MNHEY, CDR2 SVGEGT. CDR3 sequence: CASSKLQGWDNEQGL.

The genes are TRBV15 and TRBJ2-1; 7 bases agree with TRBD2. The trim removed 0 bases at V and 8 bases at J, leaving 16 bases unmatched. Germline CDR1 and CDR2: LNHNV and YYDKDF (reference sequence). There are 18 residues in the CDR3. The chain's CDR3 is CATSRDLRPSGPFDEQFF. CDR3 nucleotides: TGTGCCACCAGCAGAGATCTCCGGCCTAGCGGACCCTTCGATGAGCAGTTCTTC.

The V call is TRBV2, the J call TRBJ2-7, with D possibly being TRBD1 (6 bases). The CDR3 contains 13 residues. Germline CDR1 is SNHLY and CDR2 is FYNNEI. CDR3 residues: CARSGPGAYEQDV. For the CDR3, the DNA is TGTGCCCGCAGTGGACCAGGGGCCTACGAGCAGGACGTC.

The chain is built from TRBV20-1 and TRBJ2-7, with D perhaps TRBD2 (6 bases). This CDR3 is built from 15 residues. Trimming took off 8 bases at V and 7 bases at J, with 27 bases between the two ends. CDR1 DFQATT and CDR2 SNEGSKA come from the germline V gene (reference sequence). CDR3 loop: CSPEGRDFALGEQYV. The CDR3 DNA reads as TGCAGTCCCGAGGGTCGGGACTTCGCTTTAGGGGAGCAGTACGTC.

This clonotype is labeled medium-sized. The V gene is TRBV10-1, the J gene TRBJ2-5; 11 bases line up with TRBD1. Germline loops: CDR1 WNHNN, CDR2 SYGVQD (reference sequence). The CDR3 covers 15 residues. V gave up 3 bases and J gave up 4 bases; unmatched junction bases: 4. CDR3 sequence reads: CASSEGQGARETQYF. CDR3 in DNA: TGCGCCAGCAGTGAAGGACAGGGGGCAAGAGAGACCCAGTACTTC.

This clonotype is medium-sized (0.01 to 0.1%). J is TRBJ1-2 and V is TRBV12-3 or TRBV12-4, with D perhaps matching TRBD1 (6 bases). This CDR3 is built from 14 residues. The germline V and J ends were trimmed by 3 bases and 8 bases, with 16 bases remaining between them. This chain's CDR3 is CASSLGDIVGGYTF. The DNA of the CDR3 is TGTGCCAGCAGTTTGGGGGACATCGTTGGAGGCTACACCTTC.

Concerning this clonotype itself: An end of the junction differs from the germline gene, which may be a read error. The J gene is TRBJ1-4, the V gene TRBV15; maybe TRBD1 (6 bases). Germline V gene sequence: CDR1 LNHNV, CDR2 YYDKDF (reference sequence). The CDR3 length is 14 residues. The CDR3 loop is CATSLTGTREKLVF. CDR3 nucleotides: TGTGCAACCAGTCTTACAGGGACCCGCGAAAAACTGGTTTTT.

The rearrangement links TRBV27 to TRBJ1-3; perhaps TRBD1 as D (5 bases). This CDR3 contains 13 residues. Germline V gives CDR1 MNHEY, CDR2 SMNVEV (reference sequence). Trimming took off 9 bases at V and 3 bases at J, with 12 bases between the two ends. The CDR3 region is CASFSGIGNTIYF. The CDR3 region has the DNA TGTGCCAGTTTTTCAGGGATTGGAAACACCATATATTTT.

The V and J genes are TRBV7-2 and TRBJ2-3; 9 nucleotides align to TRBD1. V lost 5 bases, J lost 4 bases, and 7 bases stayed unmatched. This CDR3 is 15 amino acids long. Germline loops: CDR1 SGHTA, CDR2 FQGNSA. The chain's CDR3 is CASSLGQGLADTQYF. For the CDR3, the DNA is TGTGCCAGCAGCCTTGGACAGGGGTTGGCAGATACGCAGTATTTT.

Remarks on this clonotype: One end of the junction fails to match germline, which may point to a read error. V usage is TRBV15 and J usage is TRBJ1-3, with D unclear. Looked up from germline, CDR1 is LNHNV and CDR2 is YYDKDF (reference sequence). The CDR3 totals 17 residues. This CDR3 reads CATSRSLIRSSGDTIYF. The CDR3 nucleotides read TGTGCCACCAGCAGATCTCTCATAAGGAGCTCTGGAGACACCATATATTTT.

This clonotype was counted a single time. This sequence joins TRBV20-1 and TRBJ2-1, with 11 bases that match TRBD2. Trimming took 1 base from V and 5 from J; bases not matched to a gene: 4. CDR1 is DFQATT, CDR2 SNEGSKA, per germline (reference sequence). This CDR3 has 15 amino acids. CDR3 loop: CSARGGGLADNEQFF. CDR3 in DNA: TGCAGTGCTAGAGGTGGGGGACTAGCGGACAATGAGCAGTTCTTC.

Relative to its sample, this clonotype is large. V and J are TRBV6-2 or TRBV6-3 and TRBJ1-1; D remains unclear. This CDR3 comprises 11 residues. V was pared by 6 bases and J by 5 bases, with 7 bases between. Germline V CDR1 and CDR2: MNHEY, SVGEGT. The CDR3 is CASSRRTEAFF. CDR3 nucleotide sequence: TGTGCCAGCAGCAGGAGGACTGAAGCTTTCTTT.

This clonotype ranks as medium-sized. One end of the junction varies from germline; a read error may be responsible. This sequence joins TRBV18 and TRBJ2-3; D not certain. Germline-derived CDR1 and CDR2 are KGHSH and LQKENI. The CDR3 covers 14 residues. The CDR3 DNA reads TGTGCCAGCTCACCTGCAGGAGTGGCAGAAACGCAGTATTTT. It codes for CASSPAGVAETQYF.